The subject of this entry is one T cell receptor (beta chain). Antigen unknown. This sample stems from a study of OX40 agonist ivuxolimab in advanced cancers. Study findings and constraints: Nonresponders, in some cases, also had low normalized T-cell clonal expansion.

Drawing of blood for sampling happened at baseline, at cycle 4 day 1, and at cycle 7 day 1. Assay: immunoSEQ multiplex PCR; the TCRdb copy retains only in-frame clones and omits some. The sample consists of more than 90,000 clones, about 86% of them appearing once. V was cut by 9 bases and J by 2 bases, with 11 bases left in between. The CDR3 spans 13 residues. The germline gives CDR1 SNHLY, CDR2 FYNNEI. The source of this sequence is an adult with an advanced solid tumor such as melanoma, head and neck, liver or kidney cancer. The material was CD4+ or CD8+ T cells sorted from blood, obtained in a trial of the OX40 agonist ivuxolimab. This chain links TRBV2 with TRBJ1-5; tentatively, D is TRBD1 (5 bases). The chain's CDR3 is CASQGRGNQPQHF. The CDR3 coding sequence is TGTGCCAGTCAGGGAAGGGGCAATCAGCCCCAGCATTTT.